This T cell receptor beta chain was retrieved from a study of blood T cell repertoires in COVID-19. Study overall: COVID-19 samples, acute and convalescent, were from the United States, Italy and Spain. The analysed material was cDNA or gDNA that came from T cells, B-cell-depleted T cells, or PBMCs.

Original data processing: Quantification of nucleated cells was approximated via reference gene primer amplification. Clones were sequenced by immunoSEQ multiplex PCR, and TCRdb holds only the in-frame ones, with some missing. That table is the source of V, J and clone size, and D and trimming were worked out from the DNA. The sample has about 86,000 clones; 70% to 85% are singletons. Trimming pared 6 bases from V and 8 bases from J, leaving 16 bases between. CDR3 size: 14 residues. Germline-derived CDR1 and CDR2 are MDHEN and SYDVKM. The sequencing sample was made of peripheral blood. J is TRBJ1-4 and V is TRBV28; weak D call: TRBD1 (5 bases). The TCR was taken from a man in his 70s with acute or convalescent COVID-19. The CDR3 bases are TGTGCCAGCAGGGAGGGGATTTCGGGCGAAAAACTGTTTTTT. It is translated as CASREGISGEKLFF.